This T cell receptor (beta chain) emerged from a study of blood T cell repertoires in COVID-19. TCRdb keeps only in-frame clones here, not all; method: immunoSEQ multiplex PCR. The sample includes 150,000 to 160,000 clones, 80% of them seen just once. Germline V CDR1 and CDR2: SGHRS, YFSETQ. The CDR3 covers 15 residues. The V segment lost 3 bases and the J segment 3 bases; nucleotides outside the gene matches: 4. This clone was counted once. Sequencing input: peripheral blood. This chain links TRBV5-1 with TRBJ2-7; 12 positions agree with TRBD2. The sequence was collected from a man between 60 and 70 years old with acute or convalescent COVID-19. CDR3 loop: CASSSGLAGLYEQYF. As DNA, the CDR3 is TGCGCCAGCAGCTCCGGACTAGCGGGACTCTACGAGCAGTACTTC.